This T cell receptor beta chain appears in the sequencing data of a study of T cell changes during pregnancy in multiple sclerosis. This CDR3 has 12 residues. The V end lost 5 bases, the J end lost 0 bases, and 4 bases lay between the germline ends. Germline V gene lookup returns CDR1 LGHNA and CDR2 YSLEER. Using immunoSEQ multiplex PCR, the repertoire was profiled, and TCRdb retains in-frame clones only, with some absent. This table has some 130,000 clones, about 96% appearing once. The sample was peripheral blood, taken after pregnancy. J is TRBJ1-1 and V is TRBV4-3; no reliable D call. The source is a female donor with multiple sclerosis, enrolled in a pregnancy study. This CDR3 reads CASSSMNTEAFF. For the CDR3, the DNA is TGCGCCAGCAGCTCAATGAACACTGAAGCTTTCTTT.